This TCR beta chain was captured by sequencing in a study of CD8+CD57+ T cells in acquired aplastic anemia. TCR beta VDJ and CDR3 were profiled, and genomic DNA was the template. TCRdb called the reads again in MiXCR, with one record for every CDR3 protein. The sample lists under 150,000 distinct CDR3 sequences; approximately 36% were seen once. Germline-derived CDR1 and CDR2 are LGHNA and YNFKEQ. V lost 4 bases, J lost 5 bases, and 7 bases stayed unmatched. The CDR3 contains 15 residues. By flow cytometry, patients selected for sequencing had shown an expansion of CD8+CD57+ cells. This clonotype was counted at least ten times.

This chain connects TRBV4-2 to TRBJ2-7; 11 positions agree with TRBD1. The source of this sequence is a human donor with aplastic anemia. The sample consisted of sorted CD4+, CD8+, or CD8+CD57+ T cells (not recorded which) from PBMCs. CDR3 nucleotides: TGTGCCAGCAGCCCGTGGGACAGGGGGGTCAACGAGCAGTACTTC. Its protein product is CASSPWDRGVNEQYF.